What follows is one TCR beta chain and its context. This sample is part of a study of T cell responses to AZD1222 COVID-19 vaccine. With 0 bases removed from V and 2 bases from J, the gap between germline ends came to 11 bases. Germline values: CDR1 LGHNA, CDR2 YNFKEQ. The CDR3 has 15 residues. The assay was immunoSEQ multiplex PCR, and TCRdb's table has in-frame clones only and misses some. The sample lists 150,000 or so clones, 92% occurring once. Specimen: peripheral blood, collected 28 days after the second AZD1222 dose. The sequence was collected from an adult who received the AZD1222 COVID-19 vaccine. The J gene is TRBJ2-7, the V gene TRBV4-2; no clear D. The CDR3 nucleotides are TGTGCCAGCAGCCAAGAGAGCTCCTCGCCCTACGAGCAGTACTTC. It translates to CASSQESSSPYEQYF.